The clone carrying this TCR beta chain was seen only a few times. This entry belongs to a study of PD-L1 blockade in urothelial cancer. About the study: Blood was evaluated 3 weeks (second dose) and 6 weeks after therapy began. Blood samples had a median of around 150,000 T cells.

TCR analog templates of synthetic origin were spiked into each PCR. Sequencing was performed with immunoSEQ multiplex PCR; in TCRdb, only in-frame clones are kept and a portion is missing. The top ten clones hold more than 1.5% of a sample with some 120,000 clones, roughly 91% of them seen once. Looked up from germline, CDR1 is DFQATT and CDR2 is SNEGSKA (reference sequence). Between the trimmed V and J ends, which lost 3 bases and 7 bases, there was a span of 9 bases. There are 11 residues in the CDR3. Time point: peripheral blood 6 weeks after treatment start. Every patient provided from 1 to 8 samples, collected pretreatment and on-treatment.

The sequencing used PBMCs, collected around atezolizumab (anti-PD-L1) treatment. This sequence was found in a man between 60 and 70 years old with urothelial cancer. V gene TRBV20-1 combines with J gene TRBJ1-1, with D tentatively TRBD1 (6 bases). The CDR3 here is CSASGDIEAFF. In DNA, the CDR3 is TGCAGTGCTAGTGGGGACATTGAAGCTTTCTTT.